The TCR beta chain described here comes from a study of T-cell memory formation after mild COVID-19. About the research overall: Each donor largely had its own TCR clusters. Study outcomes and limitations: Specificity for SARS-CoV-2 was not confirmed among the second-wave clones peaking on day 37.

Trimming at V came to 0 bases and at J to 8 bases, leaving 8 bases not matched to a gene. CDR3 length equals 15 residues. The germline V gene encodes CDR1 SGHDT and CDR2 YYEEEE. This clonotype was seen repeatedly, ten times or more. What it binds is not known. 5'RACE with constant-segment primers built TCRalpha and TCRbeta cDNA libraries with UMIs. From the 5' RACE reads, TCRdb called clonotypes with MiXCR, one entry per CDR3 protein. The sample holds around 200,000 distinct CDR3 sequences, around 27% seen once. The TCR originated in an adult woman who had mild COVID-19 (a few samples of this study predate the infection). Cell type and time point are not known. This chain links TRBV5-6 with TRBJ2-1, with 7 nucleotides matching TRBD2. The sequenced material came from PBMCs or a T cell subset sorted from them (not recorded which). For the CDR3, the DNA is TGTGCCAGCAGCTTGGAGACTAGCCCTCGACATGAGCAGTTCTTC. Residues: CASSLETSPRHEQFF.